This passage covers 7 T cell receptor beta chains from one sample sequenced in a study of blood T cell repertoires in COVID-19. The method was immunoSEQ multiplex PCR; TCRdb's version includes in-frame clones alone and lacks a portion of them. The sample includes some 150,000 clones, around nine tenths of them seen just once. The sequenced sample was PBMCs or T cells enriched from blood (not recorded which). These TCRs come from a woman aged 18-29 years who had recovered from COVID-19.

This clone was counted a single time. The chain links TRBV7-2 to TRBJ2-3; D perhaps matches TRBD1 (6 bases). This CDR3 region has 13 residues. CDR1 is SGHTA, CDR2 FQGNSA, per germline. The V end lost 4 bases, the J end lost 3 bases, and 8 bases lay between the germline ends. The CDR3 coding sequence is TGTGCCAGCAGCTCCCAGGGGACAGATACGCAGTATTTT. Translated: CASSSQGTDTQYF.

The chain couples TRBV28 to TRBJ1-1, with TRBD1 identical over 7 bases. CDR3 length equals 15 residues. The V and J ends lost 8 bases and 5 bases, in that order; junction bases with no gene match: 14. Germline V CDR1 and CDR2: MDHEN, SYDVKM. CDR3 DNA sequence: TGTGCCAGCTCCCGGGGCGGGAACAGGGGAACTGAAGCTTTCTTT. Its translation is CASSRGGNRGTEAFF.

The gene calls are TRBV6-5 and TRBJ2-5; 10 nucleotides align to TRBD2. V lost 11 bases and J lost 2; bases outside the gene matches: 5. The length of the CDR3 is 13 residues. The germline V gene has CDR1 MNHEY and CDR2 SVGAGI. CDR3 nucleotide sequence: TGTGCCGGGGGGACTAGCGAGCAAGAGACCCAGTACTTC. This codes for CAGGTSEQETQYF.

The gene calls are TRBV6-1 and TRBJ2-5, with no clear D. Trimming left V 1 base short and J 7 bases short, with 19 bases between. CDR3 length: 16 amino acids. CDR1 is MNHNS and CDR2 is SASEGT in the germline V gene. The CDR3 DNA reads TGTGCCAGCAGTGAAGAAGGTAGCAGCACCCGAGGGACCCAGTACTTC. Translating gives CASSEEGSSTRGTQYF.

The chain employs TRBV4-2 and TRBJ1-2; 7 positions agree with TRBD1. The CDR3 has 18 amino acids. J lost 2 bases, V lost 4 bases, and 16 bases had no gene match. Germline lookup yields CDR1 LGHNA and CDR2 YNFKEQ. The CDR3 reads CASSPFWPYRGRNYGYTF. The CDR3 region has the DNA TGTGCCAGCAGCCCATTCTGGCCATACAGGGGCAGGAACTATGGCTACACCTTC.

The chain recombines TRBV7-9 with TRBJ2-2; unclear D gene. Germline V lookup: CDR1 SEHNR, CDR2 FQNEAQ (reference sequence). Trimming cost V 5 bases and J 4 bases, with 11 bases left between them. CDR3 size: 14 residues. The CDR3 sequence is CASSPRLRTGELFF. The DNA for the CDR3 is TGTGCCAGCAGCCCCCGTCTACGCACCGGGGAGCTGTTTTTT.

The chain recombines TRBV13 with TRBJ1-3; no definite D call. The germline V gene has CDR1 PRHDT and CDR2 FYEKMQ (reference sequence). The CDR3 is 16 residues long. V was trimmed by 0 bases and J by 6 bases, leaving 15 bases between them. The CDR3 region is CASSLGVRSRQNTIYF. The CDR3 DNA follows: TGTGCCAGCAGCTTAGGGGTCCGATCGCGCCAAAACACCATATATTTT.